Below, 29 T cell receptor beta chains from the same sample are listed, as sequenced in a study of T-cell reconstitution after alpha-beta-depleted transplantation in children. It was with unique molecular identifiers that the TCRbeta library was prepared. MiXCR was run by TCRdb on the PCR reads, yielding one entry per CDR3 protein. The sample consists of about 500,000 distinct CDR3 sequences, approximately 29% of them appearing once. Specimen: PBMCs from the stem cell graft donor, collected from the stem cell graft. The receptors shown here come from a human donor who donated a stem cell graft to a child with aplastic anemia.

V is TRBV10-3 and J is TRBJ1-5, with 8 bases identical to TRBD1. This CDR3 is 15 amino acids long. Germline V gives CDR1 ENHRY, CDR2 SYGVKD. J lost 6 bases, V lost 6 bases, and 10 bases had no gene match. CDR3 in amino acids: CAIRASDRGPQPQHF. The CDR3 DNA reads TGTGCCATCAGAGCATCTGACAGGGGTCCTCAGCCCCAGCATTTT.

V is TRBV12-3 or TRBV12-4 and J is TRBJ1-1; D gene uncertain. The CDR3 is 14 amino acids. V lost 3 bases to trimming and J lost 7 bases, with 15 bases between them. The CDR3 here is CASSFWGGPGEAFF. The CDR3 DNA follows: TGTGCCAGCAGTTTTTGGGGAGGCCCTGGTGAAGCTTTCTTT.

This chain connects TRBV11-2 to TRBJ2-7; D ambiguous. The CDR3 totals 14 residues. Germline V CDR1 and CDR2: SGHAT, FQNNGV. Trimming pared 4 bases from V and 7 bases from J, leaving 17 bases between. In DNA, the CDR3 is TGTGCCAGCAGCTATTCAACAGTCCGATATGAGCAGTACGTC. The encoded protein is CASSYSTVRYEQYV.

This clonotype was seen a few times. The chain employs TRBV3-1 and TRBJ2-1, with 9 bases aligning to TRBD2. The CDR3 has 16 residues. V lost 3 bases, J lost 9 bases, and 12 bases stayed unmatched. Looked up from germline, CDR1 is LGHDT and CDR2 is YNNKEL (reference sequence). The CDR3 spells CASSQWTREGVTEQFF. DNA for the CDR3: TGTGCCAGCAGCCAGTGGACGCGGGAGGGCGTGACTGAGCAGTTCTTC.

In its sample, this clonotype was seen a few times. The CDR3 reads CASTPYRDRGRGTEAFF. CDR3 DNA sequence: TGTGCCAGCACCCCCTACCGGGACAGGGGGCGCGGCACTGAAGCTTTCTTT. The chain combines TRBV28 with TRBJ1-1, with 12 nucleotides matching TRBD1. Germline V gene sequence: CDR1 MDHEN, CDR2 SYDVKM. The CDR3 totals 17 residues. V was pared by 7 bases and J by 4 bases, with 13 bases of the junction left unmatched.

V is TRBV29-1 and J is TRBJ1-2; possible D gene TRBD1, 5 bases. The germline V and J ends were trimmed by 6 bases and 8 bases, with 19 bases remaining between them. Germline loops: CDR1 SQVTM, CDR2 ANQGSEA. The CDR3 consists of 13 residues. This CDR3 reads CSVAGTPRPGYTF. The CDR3 coding sequence is TGCAGCGTGGCCGGGACTCCGCGCCCAGGCTACACCTTC.

The J gene is TRBJ2-7, the V gene TRBV7-2, with 10 bases aligning to TRBD1. After removal of 5 bases from V and 3 bases from J, the junction contained 7 bases not matched to a gene. The CDR3 totals 15 residues. Germline V gene lookup returns CDR1 SGHTA and CDR2 FQGNSA. In DNA, the CDR3 is TGTGCCAGCAGCCTCGACAGGGGGCTATACTACGAGCAGTACTTC. Amino acid sequence: CASSLDRGLYYEQYF. Together with reference TRBV7-2 and TRBJ2-7, the CDR3 gives the full variable domain: GAGVSQSPSNKVTEKGKDVELRCDPISGHTALYWYRQSLGQGLEFLIYFQGNSAPDKSGLPSDRFSAERTGGSVSTLTIQRTQQEDSAVYLCASSLDRGLYYEQYFGPGTRLTVT.

As concerns this clonotype: Just one base apart from a much larger clone, this may be a read error. V and J are TRBV5-1 and TRBJ2-1; D ambiguous. Trimming pared 0 bases from V and 5 bases from J, leaving 6 bases between. From germline, CDR1 is SGHRS and CDR2 YFSETQ. This CDR3 spans 13 amino acids. The CDR3 protein is CASSLAPHNEQFF. The DNA for the CDR3 is TGCGCCAGCAGCTTGGCCCCCCACAATGAGCAGTTCTTC.

This CDR3 reads CASSEARETQYF. The CDR3 nucleotides are TGTGCCAGCAGTGAGGCTAGAGAGACCCAGTACTTC. The rearrangement joins TRBV6-1 to TRBJ2-5; D gene uncertain. The germline V gene has CDR1 MNHNS and CDR2 SASEGT. CDR3 length: 12 amino acids. The V end was cut by 3 bases, the J end by 4 bases, with 6 bases between.

This clonotype has only a few counts. The rearrangement joins TRBV6-2 or TRBV6-3 to TRBJ2-7; tentative D call: TRBD2 (5 bases). The CDR3 runs 13 residues. V dropped 8 bases and J dropped 2 bases, with 13 bases sitting between them. Germline V CDR1 and CDR2: MNHEY, SVGEGT. The CDR3 reads CASAGLLTYEQYV. The CDR3 DNA follows: TGTGCCAGCGCAGGACTTCTCACCTACGAGCAGTACGTC.

The chain employs TRBV20-1 and TRBJ2-5; TRBD2 is a possible D gene (6 bases). The germline V gene has CDR1 DFQATT and CDR2 SNEGSKA (reference sequence). The CDR3 has 15 residues. V dropped 3 bases and J dropped 7 bases, with 21 bases sitting between them. This CDR3 reads CSARDGGGPPGTQYF. DNA for the CDR3: TGCAGTGCTAGGGACGGGGGAGGACCCCCGGGGACCCAGTACTTC.

The chain is built from TRBV30 and TRBJ2-2; D perhaps matches TRBD1 (6 bases). The V gene lost 0 bases and the J gene lost 10 bases, with 9 bases spanning the gap. The CDR3 is 12 residues long. Germline V lookup: CDR1 GTSNPN, CDR2 SVGIG (reference sequence). In DNA, the CDR3 is TGTGCCTGGAGTGTAGGGGGTTTGGAGCTGTTTTTT. Amino acids: CAWSVGGLELFF. The full variable domain, rest sourced from reference TRBV30 and TRBJ2-2, is SQTIHQWPATLVQPVGSPLSLECTVEGTSNPNLYWYRQAAGRGLQLLFYSVGIGQISSEVPQNLSASRPQDRQFILSSKKLLLSDSGFYLCAWSVGGLELFFGEGSRLTVL.

The V gene is TRBV30, the J gene TRBJ2-7, with D tentatively TRBD1 (6 bases). V was trimmed by 2 bases and J by 4 bases, leaving 15 bases between them. This CDR3 region has 14 residues. CDR1 is GTSNPN and CDR2 is SVGIG in the germline V gene (reference sequence). The CDR3 reads CAWSLGTGNYEQYV. CDR3 in DNA: TGTGCCTGGAGTCTAGGTACAGGGAATTACGAGCAGTACGTC.

The chain recombines TRBV27 with TRBJ1-4; TRBD1 agrees at 10 bases. V trimming: 3 bases; J trimming: 4 bases; junction bases outside the gene matches: 11. The CDR3 extends over 18 amino acids. Germline V gene sequence: CDR1 MNHEY, CDR2 SMNVEV (reference sequence). The CDR3 nucleotides are TGTGCCAGCAGTTTCCTCTACCCAGGACAGGGGGGTAATGAAAAACTGTTTTTT. Translating gives CASSFLYPGQGGNEKLFF.

The CDR3 loop is CASRSGHREFF. DNA of the CDR3: TGTGCCAGTAGATCCGGACATCGGGAGTTCTTC. The gene calls are TRBV19 and TRBJ2-1, with D tentatively TRBD1 (5 bases). Deletions cut 6 bases from V and 14 bases from J, with 14 bases between. CDR3 length: 11 residues. Germline loops: CDR1 LNHDA, CDR2 SQIVND (reference sequence). Drawing the rest from reference TRBV19 and TRBJ2-1, the complete variable domain is DGGITQSPKYLFRKEGQNVTLSCEQNLNHDAMYWYRQDPGQGLRLIYYSQIVNDFQKGDIAEGYSVSREKKESFPLTVTSAQKNPTAFYLCASRSGHREFFGPGTRLTVL.

Only a few counts were recorded for this clonotype. The CDR3 here is CASSLSGQGAREQYF. As DNA, the CDR3 is TGTGCCAGCAGTTTAAGTGGGCAGGGAGCCCGGGAGCAGTACTTC. The V call is TRBV12-3 or TRBV12-4, the J call TRBJ2-7, with D possibly called TRBD1 or TRBD2 (5 bases each). Trimming pared 2 bases from V and 7 bases from J, leaving 18 bases between. The CDR3 is 15 amino acids.

This chain uses TRBV12-3 or TRBV12-4 with TRBJ2-1, with TRBD2 matching over 7 bases. J gave up 10 bases and V 6 bases, and 9 bases lay outside the gene matches. The length of the CDR3 is 13 residues. CDR3 in DNA: TGTGCCAGCAGGCTAGCGGCCTCCTCAGAGCAGTTCTTC. Amino acid sequence: CASRLAASSEQFF.

The V call is TRBV9, the J call TRBJ1-1; D might be TRBD1 (5 bases). Trimming shortened V by 10 bases and J by 3 bases, and 22 bases separated the two germline ends. This CDR3 region has 15 residues. The germline gives CDR1 SGDLS, CDR2 YYNGEE. The CDR3 sequence: CAGTGTSDLYTEAFF. The CDR3, as DNA: TGTGCCGGCACCGGGACCTCCGACCTGTACACTGAAGCTTTCTTT.

The V and J genes are TRBV7-2 and TRBJ2-6; D is unclear. V lost 4 bases and J 0 bases, leaving 10 bases between the germline ends. Germline V gene lookup returns CDR1 SGHTA and CDR2 FQGNSA. This CDR3 region has 16 residues. CDR3 DNA: TGTGCCAGCAGCTCCCATCGACTCTCTGGGGCCAACGTCCTGACTTTC. The encoded protein is CASSSHRLSGANVLTF.

There are a few counts of this clonotype. The chain links TRBV15 to TRBJ1-1, with D hard to call. V lost 3 bases, J lost 7 bases, and 18 bases lay in between. The CDR3 covers 15 residues. Per germline, CDR1 LNHNV and CDR2 YYDKDF (reference sequence). CDR3 DNA sequence: TGTGCCACCAGCAGGGACCCCGGCGGGCGGGATGAAGCTTTCTTT. It encodes CATSRDPGGRDEAFF.

This clonotype was counted between two and nine times. This rearrangement joins TRBV6-4 to TRBJ2-4; the D is unclear. The germline V gene encodes CDR1 MRHNA and CDR2 SNTAGT. The CDR3 totals 14 residues. Trimming removed 3 bases from V and 15 bases from J, with 21 bases in between. The DNA for the CDR3 is TGTGCCAGCAGTGAAAACGTCCCCTACCTAATGAGGTACTTC. Translated: CASSENVPYLMRYF.

CDR3 protein: CASSYRGRGGYTF. CDR3 nucleotide sequence: TGTGCCAGCAGTTACAGGGGACGAGGCGGCTACACCTTC. The chain has TRBV6-5 and TRBJ1-2, with a weak D call TRBD1 (5 bases). The germline V gene encodes CDR1 MNHEY and CDR2 SVGAGI. The V end lost 2 bases, the J end lost 8 bases, and 12 bases lay between the germline ends. This CDR3 has 13 residues.

The chain is built from TRBV19 and TRBJ2-5, with TRBD1 identical over 11 bases. The germline V gene encodes CDR1 LNHDA and CDR2 SQIVND (reference sequence). The ends lost 7 bases at V and 1 base at J; junction bases unmatched: 5. The CDR3 extends over 15 amino acids. The CDR3 sequence: CASTWGTGGQETQYF. DNA for the CDR3: TGTGCCAGTACCTGGGGGACAGGGGGCCAAGAGACCCAGTACTTC.

This chain links TRBV18 with TRBJ2-2; TRBD2 might be the D (6 bases). Germline V lookup: CDR1 KGHSH, CDR2 LQKENI. The CDR3 extends over 15 amino acids. The germline V and J ends were trimmed by 2 bases and 10 bases, with 17 bases remaining between them. The chain's CDR3 is CASSPLAEDHEELFF. The CDR3 bases are TGTGCCAGCTCACCATTAGCGGAGGACCATGAGGAGCTGTTTTTT.

V gene TRBV5-6 combines with J gene TRBJ1-2; D gene unclear. Trimming stripped 0 bases from V and 2 bases from J, with 11 bases between. In germline, CDR1 is SGHDT, CDR2 YYEEEE. The CDR3 runs 15 residues. The CDR3 here is CASSLGVNNNYGYTF. The DNA of the CDR3 is TGTGCCAGCAGCTTGGGTGTCAACAACAACTATGGCTACACCTTC. Full variable domain (rest looked up from reference TRBV5-6 and TRBJ1-2): DAGVTQSPTHLIKTRGQQVTLRCSPKSGHDTVSWYQQALGQGPQFIFQYYEEEERQRGNFPDRFSGHQFPNYSSELNVNALLLGDSALYLCASSLGVNNNYGYTFGSGTRLTVV.

This clonotype has a handful of counts. J is TRBJ2-7 and V is TRBV20-1; D not certain. Trimming took off 5 bases at V and 0 bases at J, with 11 bases between the two ends. This CDR3 contains 13 residues. Germline V gene lookup returns CDR1 DFQATT and CDR2 SNEGSKA (reference sequence). In DNA form, the CDR3 reads TGCAGTGCTGATGACATCGACTCCTACGAGCAGTACGTC. This codes for CSADDIDSYEQYV.

For this clonotype: An end of the junction differs from the germline gene, which may be a read error. This sequence joins TRBV9 and TRBJ1-1, with D maybe TRBD1 (5 bases). Germline V gene data show CDR1 as SGDLS and CDR2 as YYNGEE. The CDR3 runs 14 residues. CDR3 in DNA: TGTGCCAGCAGCCTAGGGACTCTGAAAACTGAAGCTTTCTTT. It yields the protein CASSLGTLKTEAFF.

In this sample, this clonotype turned up a few times. The chain employs TRBV5-6 and TRBJ1-2; a possible D gene is TRBD1 (6 bases). This CDR3 has 17 residues. Germline CDR1 reads SGHDT; CDR2 reads YYEEEE. V was shortened by 4 bases and J by 2 bases, with 21 bases between the two germline ends. The CDR3 DNA sequence: TGTGCCAGCAGCCCCGGGGCTAACAGGGCGGCCAACTATGGCTACACCTTC. Translation: CASSPGANRAANYGYTF.

The rearrangement joins TRBV24-1 to TRBJ2-5; 12 nucleotides line up with TRBD2. Germline loops: CDR1 KGHDR, CDR2 SFDVKD. There are 18 residues in the CDR3. Trimming removed 2 bases from V and 5 bases from J; junction bases left unmatched: 11. CDR3 DNA sequence: TGTGCCACCAGTGATTCCCCTAGCGGGAGGGCCCTCGATGAGACCCAGTACTTC. It is translated as CATSDSPSGRALDETQYF.